A single sample is the source of the 8 T cell receptor beta chains below, sequenced in a study of T cell changes during pregnancy in multiple sclerosis (dated by TCRdb to the late 2010s). Library preparation employed the immunoSEQ multiplex PCR assay. TCRdb limited this immuneACCESS table to in-frame rearrangements with V and J called. A share of clones is missing; checked studies link under half to unresolved V genes, and the rest is unexplained. This sample gives 75,000 to 80,000 clones in total; 85% to 95% of them show up just once. 2.5% to 3% of the sample is held by the ten biggest clonotypes. This sample comprised peripheral blood, obtained after pregnancy. The source is a female donor in good health, enrolled as a control in a pregnancy study.

CDR3 DNA: TGCAGTGCGCTCGGGACTAAGCAGTTCTTC. Residues: CSALGTKQFF. This chain links TRBV20-1 with TRBJ2-1; 7 bases fit TRBD2. CDR3 size: 10 residues. V was clipped by 6 bases and J by 11 bases; unmatched bases: 4. Germline assignment: CDR1 DFQATT and CDR2 SNEGSKA (reference sequence).

In this sample, this clone turned up once. This chain links TRBV16 with TRBJ2-7; D not resolved. Trimming shortened V by 3 bases and J by 2 bases, and 2 bases separated the two germline ends. Germline assignment: CDR1 KGHSY and CDR2 FQNENV. The CDR3 is 11 amino acids. The CDR3 here is CASSHTYEQYF. DNA for the CDR3: TGTGCCAGCAGCCACACCTACGAGCAGTACTTC. Filled out from reference TRBV16 and TRBJ2-7, the complete variable domain reads GEEVAQTPKHLVRGEGQKAKLYCAPIKGHSYVFWYQQVLKNEFKFLISFQNENVFDETGMPKERFSAKCLPNSPCSLEIQATKLEDSAVYFCASSHTYEQYFGPGTRLTVT.

V is TRBV28 and J is TRBJ2-7, with 12 bases aligning to TRBD2. The CDR3 contains 16 residues. Germline lookup yields CDR1 MDHEN and CDR2 SYDVKM. V shed 5 bases and J 7 bases; nucleotides not matched to a gene: 12. The DNA for the CDR3 is TGTGCCAGCAGTGTATCACGGACTAGCGGGACGGGTGAGCAGTACTTC. This gives the protein CASSVSRTSGTGEQYF.

The chain has TRBV9 and TRBJ2-1; maybe TRBD2 (5 bases). The germline V gene has CDR1 SGDLS and CDR2 YYNGEE. This CDR3 spans 13 amino acids. The V and J ends lost 4 bases and 10 bases respectively, with 15 bases between them. This CDR3 reads CASSLLALGEQFF. In nucleotides, the CDR3 is TGTGCCAGCAGCCTCTTAGCGTTGGGGGAGCAGTTCTTC.

This clone was observed a single time. This chain joins TRBV5-4 and TRBJ2-7, with 8 bases identical to TRBD1. The CDR3 length is 14 residues. Trimming removed 1 base from V and 4 bases from J; junction bases left unmatched: 4. Germline CDR1 SGHNT, CDR2 YYREEE (reference sequence). The CDR3 reads CASSLTGGTYEQYF. CDR3 DNA: TGTGCCAGCAGCTTGACAGGGGGTACTTACGAGCAGTACTTC.

The chain has TRBV7-9 and TRBJ2-7, with a possible D match to TRBD1 (6 bases). Trimming removed 1 base from V and 2 bases from J, with 9 bases in between. The V gene's germline CDR1 is SEHNR and CDR2 FQNEAQ (reference sequence). The CDR3 loop spans 14 amino acids. CDR3 region: CASSLVGQTYEQYF. CDR3 DNA: TGTGCCAGCAGCTTAGTCGGACAGACCTACGAGCAGTACTTC.

The chain couples TRBV7-2 to TRBJ1-1; a weak D match, TRBD1 (6 bases). Trimming pared 1 base from V and 1 base from J, leaving 19 bases between. CDR3 length: 18 residues. Germline V gene lookup returns CDR1 SGHTA and CDR2 FQGNSA. The CDR3 here is CASSLDVGGATGNTEAFF. In DNA form, the CDR3 reads TGTGCCAGCAGCTTAGACGTCGGGGGGGCGACGGGGAACACTGAAGCTTTCTTT.

The J gene is TRBJ1-2, the V gene TRBV4-3; TRBD1 aligns across 8 bases. V lost 2 bases and J lost 8; bases outside the gene matches: 4. The CDR3 has 13 residues. From germline, CDR1 is LGHNA and CDR2 YSLEER. The CDR3 is CASSQPQGGGYTF. The CDR3 DNA follows: TGCGCCAGCAGCCAACCACAGGGGGGAGGCTACACCTTC.